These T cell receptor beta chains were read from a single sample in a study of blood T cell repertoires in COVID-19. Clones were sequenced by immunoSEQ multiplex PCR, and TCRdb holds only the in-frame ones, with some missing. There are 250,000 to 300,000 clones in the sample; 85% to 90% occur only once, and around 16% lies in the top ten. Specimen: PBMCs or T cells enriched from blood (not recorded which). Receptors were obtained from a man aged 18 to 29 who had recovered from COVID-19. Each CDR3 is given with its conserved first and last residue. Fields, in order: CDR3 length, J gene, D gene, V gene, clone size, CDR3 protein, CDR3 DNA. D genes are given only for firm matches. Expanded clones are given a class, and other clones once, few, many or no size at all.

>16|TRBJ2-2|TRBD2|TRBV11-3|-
CASSLRLAGGPGELFF
TGTGCCAGCAGCTTGCGACTAGCGGGAGGACCCGGGGAGCTGTTTTTT
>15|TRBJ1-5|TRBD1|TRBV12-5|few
CASGWTQGEYQPQHF
TGTGCTAGTGGTTGGACGCAGGGGGAGTATCAGCCCCAGCATTTT
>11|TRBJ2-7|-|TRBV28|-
CASSLSREQYF
TGTGCCAGCAGTTTATCTCGCGAGCAGTACTTC
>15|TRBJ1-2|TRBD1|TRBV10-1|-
CATPGQETSNYGYTF
TGCGCCACTCCGGGACAGGAGACCTCTAACTATGGCTACACCTTC
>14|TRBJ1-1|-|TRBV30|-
CAWRQASVNTEAFF
TGTGCCTGGAGACAGGCCAGCGTCAACACTGAAGCTTTCTTT
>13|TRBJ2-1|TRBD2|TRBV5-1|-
CASSTGLAYEQFF
TGCGCCAGCAGCACGGGACTAGCTTATGAGCAGTTCTTC
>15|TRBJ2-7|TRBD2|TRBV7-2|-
CASSPTSGRAREQYF
TGTGCCAGCAGCCCCACTAGCGGGAGGGCAAGAGAGCAGTACTTC
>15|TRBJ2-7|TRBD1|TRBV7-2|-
CASSLGGTGPYEQYF
TGTGCCAGCAGCTTAGGGGGGACAGGGCCCTACGAGCAGTACTTC
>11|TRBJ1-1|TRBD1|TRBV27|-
CASSQGAEAFF
TGTGCCAGCAGTCAGGGGGCTGAAGCTTTCTTT
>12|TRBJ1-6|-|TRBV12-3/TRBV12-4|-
CASSPTPAALHF
TGTGCCAGCAGCCCGACTCCCGCGGCCCTCCACTTT
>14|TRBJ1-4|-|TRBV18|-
CASSEGGVNEKLFF
TGTGCCAGCTCAGAAGGGGGTGTGAATGAAAAACTGTTTTTT
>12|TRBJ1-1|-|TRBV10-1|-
CASSQMNTEAFF
TGCGCCAGCAGTCAGATGAACACTGAAGCTTTCTTT
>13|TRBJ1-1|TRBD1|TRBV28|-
CASSFRGALFAFF
TGTGCCAGCAGTTTCAGGGGGGCGCTGTTTGCTTTCTTT
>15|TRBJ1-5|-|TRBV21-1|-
CASRLKEHRDQPQHF
TGTGCCAGCAGACTCAAAGAGCACCGGGATCAGCCCCAGCATTTT
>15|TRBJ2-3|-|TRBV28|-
CASSLGGRLADTQYF
TGTGCCAGCAGTTTAGGTGGGAGATTAGCGGATACGCAGTATTTT
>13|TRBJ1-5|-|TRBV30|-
CAWSVGGQRPQHF
TGTGCCTGGAGTGTAGGAGGGCAGCGGCCCCAGCATTTT
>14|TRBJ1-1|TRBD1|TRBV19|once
CASSWGQMNTEAFF
TGTGCCAGTAGTTGGGGACAGATGAACACTGAAGCTTTCTTT
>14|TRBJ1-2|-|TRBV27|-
CASSRVRGANGYTF
TGTGCCAGCAGCCGAGTCAGGGGTGCGAATGGCTACACCTTC
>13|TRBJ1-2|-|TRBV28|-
CASSFSRNYGYTF
TGTGCCAGCAGTTTTAGCCGGAACTATGGCTACACCTTC
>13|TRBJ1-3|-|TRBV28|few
CASETSSGNTIYF
TGTGCCAGCGAAACAAGCTCTGGAAACACCATATATTTT
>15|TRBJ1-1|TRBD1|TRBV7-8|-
CASSTYRGKGTEAFF
TGTGCCAGCAGCACCTACAGGGGTAAGGGCACTGAAGCTTTCTTT
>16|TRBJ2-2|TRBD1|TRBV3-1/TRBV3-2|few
CASSLRTGQNTGELFF
TGTGCCAGCAGCCTACGGACAGGGCAAAACACCGGGGAGCTGTTTTTT
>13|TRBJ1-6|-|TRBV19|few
CASDRGDNSPLHF
TGTGCCAGTGATCGGGGAGATAATTCACCCCTCCACTTT
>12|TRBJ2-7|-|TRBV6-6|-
CASRRSPYEQYF
TGTGCCAGCCGCCGGTCCCCCTACGAGCAGTACTTC
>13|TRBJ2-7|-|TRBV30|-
CAWSGTTGYEQYF
TGTGCCTGGAGTGGAACGACGGGCTACGAGCAGTACTTC
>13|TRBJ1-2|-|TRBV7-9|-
CASSPSAGYGYTF
TGTGCCAGCAGTCCATCCGCGGGCTATGGCTACACCTTC
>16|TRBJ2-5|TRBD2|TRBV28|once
CALGLAGRGLGETQYF
TGTGCCCTAGGGCTAGCGGGAAGGGGGCTGGGGGAGACCCAGTACTTC
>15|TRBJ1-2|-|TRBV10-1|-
CASSGGQGTNYGYTF
TGCGCCAGCAGTGGGGGTCAGGGAACTAACTATGGCTACACCTTC
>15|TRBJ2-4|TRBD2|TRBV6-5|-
CASSYSSSGKNIQYF
TGTGCCAGCAGTTACTCGTCTAGCGGCAAAAACATTCAGTACTTC
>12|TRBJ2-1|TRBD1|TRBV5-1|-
CASSPGQGGQFF
TGCGCCAGCAGCCCGGGACAGGGGGGGCAGTTCTTC
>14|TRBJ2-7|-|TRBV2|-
CASSDFRGSYEQYF
TGTGCCAGCAGTGATTTTCGGGGCTCCTACGAGCAGTACTTC
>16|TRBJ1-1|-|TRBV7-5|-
CARSRFRGGFGTEAFF
TGTGCCAGAAGCCGTTTTCGGGGGGGGTTTGGCACTGAAGCTTTCTTT
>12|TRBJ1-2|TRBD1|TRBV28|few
CASHQGAYGYTF
TGTGCCAGCCACCAGGGGGCCTATGGCTACACCTTC
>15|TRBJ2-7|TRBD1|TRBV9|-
CASSVEGQGAYEQYF
TGTGCCAGCAGCGTAGAGGGACAGGGGGCATACGAGCAGTACTTC
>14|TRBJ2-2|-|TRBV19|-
CASSIRGGTGELFF
TGTGCCAGTAGTATTAGGGGGGGCACCGGGGAGCTGTTTTTT
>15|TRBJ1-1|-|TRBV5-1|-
CASSLGGTLLTEAFF
TGCGCCAGCAGCTTGGGGGGGACTCTGCTCACTGAAGCTTTCTTT
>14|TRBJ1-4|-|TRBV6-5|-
CASSSPGANEKLFF
TGTGCCAGCAGTTCTCCGGGGGCTAATGAAAAACTGTTTTTT
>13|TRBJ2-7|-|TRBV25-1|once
CASSDGAPYEQYF
TGTGCCAGCAGTGATGGGGCCCCCTACGAGCAGTACTTC
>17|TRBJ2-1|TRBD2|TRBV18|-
CASSYNPGLARVNEQFF
TGTGCCAGCTCATACAATCCGGGACTAGCAAGGGTGAATGAGCAGTTCTTC
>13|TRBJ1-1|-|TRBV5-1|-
CASSEAGNTEAFF
TGCGCCAGCAGCGAGGCGGGAAACACTGAAGCTTTCTTT
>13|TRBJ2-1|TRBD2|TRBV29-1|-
CSVARGYGDEQFF
TGCAGCGTTGCGCGGGGGTACGGCGATGAGCAGTTCTTC
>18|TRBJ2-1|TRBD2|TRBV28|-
CASSLGRGSGDVTNEQFF
TGTGCCAGCAGTTTAGGGCGGGGTAGCGGGGATGTGACGAATGAGCAGTTCTTC
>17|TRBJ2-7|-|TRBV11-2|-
CASSLEALGRFPYEQYF
TGTGCCAGCAGCTTAGAGGCGTTGGGCAGGTTTCCCTACGAGCAGTACTTC
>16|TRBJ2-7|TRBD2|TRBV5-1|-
CASREGLAGGSYEQYF
TGCGCCAGCAGGGAAGGACTAGCGGGAGGTTCCTACGAGCAGTACTTC
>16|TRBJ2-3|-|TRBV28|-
CASSTSTRLSAVTQYF
-
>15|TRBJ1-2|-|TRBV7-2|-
CASSSPAGRVDGYTF
TGTGCCAGCAGCTCCCCTGCGGGGAGGGTGGATGGCTACACCTTC
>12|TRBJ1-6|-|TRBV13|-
CASSLESSPLHF
TGTGCCAGCAGCTTAGAGAGTTCACCCCTCCACTTT
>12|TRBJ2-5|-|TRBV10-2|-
CASSEVYETQYF
TGCGCCAGCAGTGAGGTCTACGAGACCCAGTACTTC
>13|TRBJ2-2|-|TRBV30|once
CAWSGFDTGELFF
TGTGCCTGGAGCGGTTTCGACACCGGGGAGCTGTTTTTT
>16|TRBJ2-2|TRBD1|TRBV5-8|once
CASSITGTVDTGELFF
TGTGCCAGCAGCATAACCGGGACAGTCGACACCGGGGAGCTGTTTTTT
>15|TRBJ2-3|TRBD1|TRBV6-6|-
CASTDRDRGTDTQYF
TGTGCCAGCACAGACCGGGACAGGGGTACAGATACGCAGTATTTT